This T cell receptor beta chain is drawn from a study of cytomegalovirus exposure and HLA in healthy donors. Findings and caveats of the study: Available immune exposure information covered CMV serostatus only.

About this clone: Its antigen is unidentified.

Germline trimming cut 3 bases from V and 2 bases from J; bases unmatched to any gene: 3. This CDR3 is 14 amino acids long. Germline V gene data show CDR1 as MNHEY and CDR2 as SMNVEV (reference sequence). A multiplex PCR was run with 60 Vbeta primers and 13 Jbeta primers. As processed by the authors: It was a later analysis that counted 83 million or so unique TCR beta chains, of which around 11 million were shared. Assay used: immunoSEQ multiplex PCR; TCRdb lists only in-frame clones, some missing. From that table come the V and J calls and clone size; the DNA was used to work out D and trimming. Of fewer than 150,000 clones detected, about four fifths appear once; the ten largest clones hold less than 4%.

The specimen was PBMCs. V usage is TRBV27 and J usage is TRBJ2-7, with TRBD2 identical over 8 bases. The origin of this receptor is a man aged 25 to 45 in good health and CMV-seronegative. The CDR3 DNA reads TGTGCCAGCAGTTTGACTAGCGAAACCTACGAGCAGTACTTC. Translation: CASSLTSETYEQYF.